These 25 T cell receptor beta chains came from one sample sequenced in a study of blood T cell repertoires in COVID-19. Method: immunoSEQ multiplex PCR; TCRdb's copy keeps in-frame clones and lacks some. The sample records over 90,000 clones, about 72% being singletons. The sample comprised peripheral blood. These receptors were collected from a man in his 60s with active or convalescent COVID-19.

The rearrangement joins TRBV5-4 to TRBJ2-2; possible D gene TRBD2, 5 bases. CDR1 SGHNT and CDR2 YYREEE come from the germline V gene (reference sequence). The CDR3 loop spans 16 amino acids. The ends were cut back, 4 bases at V and 2 bases at J, with 15 bases in the middle. The DNA for the CDR3 is TGTGCCAGCAGCCAACCTTTCAGCGGAAACACCGGGGAGCTGTTTTTT. This codes for CASSQPFSGNTGELFF.

There are a few counts of this clone. The rearrangement links TRBV28 to TRBJ2-3; 10 nucleotides align to TRBD2. CDR1 is MDHEN and CDR2 is SYDVKM in the germline V gene. This CDR3 is built from 15 residues. The V gene end was trimmed by 5 bases and the J gene end by 5 bases; junction bases not matched to a gene: 7. CDR3 residues: CASSHEAGGGDTQYF. The CDR3 DNA reads TGTGCCAGCAGTCACGAAGCGGGAGGGGGAGATACGCAGTATTTT.

The chain employs TRBV4-1 and TRBJ1-5, with D possibly being TRBD1 (5 bases). The CDR3 totals 15 residues. The germline V gene has CDR1 MGHRA and CDR2 YSYEKL. Trimming left V 1 base short and J 7 bases short, with 14 bases between. The CDR3, as DNA: TGCGCCAGCAGCCAAGCCGACGGGACTCCCCAGCCCCAGCATTTT. Its protein is CASSQADGTPQPQHF.

The CDR3 DNA follows: TGCGCCAGCAGCCAAGAATCCAGGGGGAACACTGAAGCTTTCTTT. It yields the protein CASSQESRGNTEAFF. The genes are TRBV4-3 and TRBJ1-1, with D possibly matching TRBD1 (6 bases). The V gene lost 0 bases and the J gene lost 1 base, with 9 bases spanning the gap. Germline V gene lookup returns CDR1 LGHNA and CDR2 YSLEER. This CDR3 region has 15 residues.

The V call is TRBV4-3, the J call TRBJ1-1; D not resolved. Trimming cost V 2 bases and J 7 bases, with 8 bases left between them. The CDR3 spans 12 residues. Germline CDR1 is LGHNA and CDR2 is YSLEER. The CDR3 protein is CASSQRRGEAFF. CDR3 bases: TGCGCCAGCAGCCAAAGACGGGGTGAAGCTTTCTTT.

This sequence joins TRBV6-5 and TRBJ1-1, with a tentative D call TRBD1 (6 bases). V was trimmed by 2 bases and J by 1 base, leaving 11 bases between them. The CDR3 has 15 amino acids. The germline V gene has CDR1 MNHEY and CDR2 SVGAGI. CDR3 residues: CASSYTGTPNTEAFF. CDR3 nucleotide sequence: TGTGCCAGCAGTTACACCGGGACACCGAACACTGAAGCTTTCTTT.

The genes are TRBV19 and TRBJ2-3; no firm D call. Between the trimmed V and J ends, which lost 3 bases and 5 bases, there was a span of 15 bases. The CDR3 runs 15 residues. In germline, CDR1 is LNHDA, CDR2 SQIVND (reference sequence). DNA of the CDR3: TGTGCCAGTAGTATCTTAATCGGGTCCTTAGATACGCAGTATTTT. Its translation is CASSILIGSLDTQYF.

J is TRBJ2-2 and V is TRBV4-1, with D tentatively TRBD1 (6 bases). Germline V gene lookup returns CDR1 MGHRA and CDR2 YSYEKL. The ends were cut back, 0 bases at V and 2 bases at J, with 13 bases in the middle. This CDR3 has 17 amino acids. The CDR3 DNA sequence: TGCGCCAGCAGCCAAGAACGGAACAGGGCCAACACCGGGGAGCTGTTTTTT. Its translation is CASSQERNRANTGELFF.

The rearrangement joins TRBV27 to TRBJ2-6; no definite D call. Germline loops: CDR1 MNHEY, CDR2 SMNVEV (reference sequence). The CDR3 consists of 19 residues. V was pared by 2 bases and J by 4 bases, with 21 bases between. This chain's CDR3 is CASSLSVARSLTGANVLTF. The CDR3, as DNA: TGTGCCAGCAGTTTAAGTGTAGCTAGGAGCCTTACGGGGGCCAACGTCCTGACTTTC.

This chain connects TRBV29-1 to TRBJ2-3; the D is unclear. With 7 bases removed from V and 1 base from J, the gap between germline ends came to 9 bases. This CDR3 contains 12 residues. Germline CDR1 SQVTM, CDR2 ANQGSEA. CDR3 nucleotides: TGCAGCGCTCTACCCGGCACAGATACGCAGTATTTT. Its protein is CSALPGTDTQYF.

Ten or more counts support this clone. The chain is built from TRBV7-9 and TRBJ2-3; D possibly corresponds to TRBD1 (5 bases). Germline lookup yields CDR1 SEHNR and CDR2 FQNEAQ (reference sequence). The V end lost 0 bases, the J end lost 2 bases, and 12 bases lay between the germline ends. The CDR3 is made up of 16 amino acids. For the CDR3, the DNA is TGTGCCAGCAGCTTAGCAGGGGCACCCCCCACAGATACGCAGTATTTT. Encoded protein: CASSLAGAPPTDTQYF.

Only a few counts were recorded for this clone. This chain connects TRBV11-2 to TRBJ2-2; D may be TRBD2 (7 bases). The CDR3 is 18 amino acids. V lost 4 bases and J lost 4, with 22 bases in between. Germline V lookup: CDR1 SGHAT, CDR2 FQNNGV. CDR3 protein: CASSSLGVGGGGTGELFF. The CDR3 coding sequence is TGTGCCAGCAGCTCCCTAGGTGTGGGAGGGGGTGGCACCGGGGAGCTGTTTTTT.

A note on this clone: Germline and junction disagree at one end, which may indicate a read error. The rearrangement joins TRBV2 to TRBJ1-2; TRBD1 is a possible D gene (5 bases). CDR3 length equals 13 residues. Germline V CDR1 and CDR2: SNHLY, FYNNEI. CDR3 DNA: TGTACCAGCAGTATCCAGGGAGGCTATGGCTACACCTTC. Translated, it gives CTSSIQGGYGYTF.

This rearrangement joins TRBV7-8 to TRBJ2-1; 12 bases fit TRBD2. The ends lost 2 bases at V and 3 bases at J; junction bases unmatched: 2. CDR1 is SGHVS and CDR2 is FQNEAQ in the germline V gene. This CDR3 contains 16 residues. The CDR3 DNA follows: TGTGCCAGCAGCTTAATGACTAGCGGGAGCTACAATGAGCAGTTCTTC. This encodes CASSLMTSGSYNEQFF.

This clone turned up a few times. The V gene is TRBV25-1, the J gene TRBJ2-1, with D possibly matching TRBD1 (6 bases). Trimming removed 3 bases from V and 7 bases from J, with 16 bases in between. From germline, CDR1 is MGHDK and CDR2 SYGVNS. The CDR3 has 15 residues. CDR3: CASSDRTRGRNEQFF. The CDR3 DNA is TGTGCCAGCAGTGACCGTACCAGGGGCCGGAATGAGCAGTTCTTC.

This clone was seen a few times. The chain couples TRBV28 to TRBJ1-1; 8 nucleotides match TRBD1. CDR1 is MDHEN and CDR2 is SYDVKM in the germline V gene. V trimming: 2 bases; J trimming: 3 bases; junction bases outside the gene matches: 8. CDR3 size: 16 residues. In DNA form, the CDR3 reads TGTGCCAGCAGTTTACAGGGGGCAAGAGCGGACACTGAAGCTTTCTTT. Protein sequence: CASSLQGARADTEAFF.

This chain joins TRBV28 and TRBJ2-5; 9 bases are shared with TRBD2. Unmatched junction bases numbered 6, after V lost 3 bases and J lost 4 bases. The CDR3 has 15 residues. Germline V gives CDR1 MDHEN, CDR2 SYDVKM. The CDR3, as DNA: TGTGCCAGCAGTTTGGGGACTAGCATAGGAGAGACCCAGTACTTC. It encodes CASSLGTSIGETQYF.

At least ten counts were recorded for this clone. This chain joins TRBV24-1 and TRBJ2-2; D possibly corresponds to TRBD2 (5 bases). CDR1 is KGHDR, CDR2 SFDVKD, per germline. Trimming stripped 10 bases from V and 0 bases from J, with 17 bases between. This CDR3 has 16 amino acids. The CDR3 coding sequence is TGTGCCACATCCTTGTCTGGACTGACGAACACCGGGGAGCTGTTTTTT. Its translation: CATSLSGLTNTGELFF.

The chain is built from TRBV4-1 and TRBJ2-1; the match to TRBD2 covers 9 bases. V was pared by 5 bases and J by 8 bases, with 10 bases of the junction left unmatched. Germline CDR1 and CDR2: MGHRA and YSYEKL. The CDR3 covers 15 residues. CDR3 DNA: TGCGCCAGCAGCGAGGCCGGGACTAGCAGCGATGAGCAGTTCTTC. Protein: CASSEAGTSSDEQFF.

The chain has TRBV9 and TRBJ1-4; tentatively, D is TRBD1 (5 bases). Germline V gives CDR1 SGDLS, CDR2 YYNGEE. This CDR3 spans 14 amino acids. The V and J ends lost 3 bases and 5 bases respectively, with 11 bases between them. CDR3 DNA sequence: TGTGCCAGCAGCGAGAGACAGAAGAATGAAAAACTGTTTTTT. Translation gives CASSERQKNEKLFF.

With regard to this clone: The germline gene is not matched at one end of the junction; a read error may be the cause. V and J are TRBV20-1 and TRBJ2-7; 7 bases align to TRBD1. CDR3 size: 11 residues. Germline values: CDR1 DFQATT, CDR2 SNEGSKA (reference sequence). The CDR3 DNA follows: TGCAGTGCTAGACTCGACAGGGAGCGGTACTTC. This translates into CSARLDRERYF.

The rearrangement uses TRBV12-3 or TRBV12-4 and TRBJ1-6; 7 bases line up with TRBD1. There are 13 residues in the CDR3. Unmatched junction bases numbered 6, after V lost 6 bases and J lost 10 bases. As DNA, the CDR3 is TGTGCCAGCAGCCAGGGGGTGGTGTCACCCCTCCACTTT. Residues: CASSQGVVSPLHF.

V is TRBV7-3 and J is TRBJ2-1; 9 nucleotides agree with TRBD1. The trim removed 0 bases at V and 2 bases at J, leaving 2 bases unmatched. The CDR3 contains 16 residues. Germline loops: CDR1 SGHTA, CDR2 FQGTGA. CDR3 nucleotide sequence: TGTGCCAGCAGCTTAACGGGACAGGGCGCCTACAATGAGCAGTTCTTC. The encoded protein is CASSLTGQGAYNEQFF.

CDR3 loop: CASMSFMRTDTQYF. CDR3 DNA: TGTGCCAGTATGTCCTTTATGAGGACAGATACGCAGTATTTT. V gene TRBV19 combines with J gene TRBJ2-3; D unresolved. CDR3 length: 14 amino acids. In germline, CDR1 is LNHDA, CDR2 SQIVND (reference sequence). Trimming stripped 7 bases from V and 3 bases from J, with 14 bases between.

The chain couples TRBV5-4 to TRBJ2-7; 10 bases are shared with TRBD1. Germline CDR1 reads SGHNT; CDR2 reads YYREEE (reference sequence). The V gene end was trimmed by 4 bases and the J gene end by 6 bases; junction bases not matched to a gene: 7. CDR3 length equals 14 residues. This CDR3 reads CASSRDRGVPEQYF. The CDR3 DNA reads TGTGCCAGCAGCAGGGACAGGGGAGTACCCGAGCAGTACTTC.